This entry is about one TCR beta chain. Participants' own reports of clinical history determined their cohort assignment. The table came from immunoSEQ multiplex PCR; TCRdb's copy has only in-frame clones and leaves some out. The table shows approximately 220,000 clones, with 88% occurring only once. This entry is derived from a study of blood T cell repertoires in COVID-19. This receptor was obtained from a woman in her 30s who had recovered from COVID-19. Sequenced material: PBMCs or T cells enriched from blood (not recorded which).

In DNA form, the CDR3 reads TGTGCTAGTGGTTTGAGGACTAGCGGGACCTCCTACGAGCAGTACTTC. Residues: CASGLRTSGTSYEQYF. V is TRBV12-5 and J is TRBJ2-7; TRBD2 matches 12 bases. V gave up 2 bases and J gave up 0 bases; unmatched junction bases: 2. Per germline, CDR1 LGHNT and CDR2 FRNRAP. This CDR3 has 16 residues.